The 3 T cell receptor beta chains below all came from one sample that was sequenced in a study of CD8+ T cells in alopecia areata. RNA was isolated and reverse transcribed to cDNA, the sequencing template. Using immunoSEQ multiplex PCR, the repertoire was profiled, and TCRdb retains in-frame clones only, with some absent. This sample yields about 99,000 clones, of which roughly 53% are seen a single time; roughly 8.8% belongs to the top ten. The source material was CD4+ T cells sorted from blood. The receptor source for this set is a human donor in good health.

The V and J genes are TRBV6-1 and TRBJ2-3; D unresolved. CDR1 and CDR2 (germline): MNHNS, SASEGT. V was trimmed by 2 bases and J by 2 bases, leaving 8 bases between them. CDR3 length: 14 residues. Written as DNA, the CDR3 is TGTGCCAGCAGTGAATTAGGCCACACAGATACGCAGTATTTT. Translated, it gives CASSELGHTDTQYF.

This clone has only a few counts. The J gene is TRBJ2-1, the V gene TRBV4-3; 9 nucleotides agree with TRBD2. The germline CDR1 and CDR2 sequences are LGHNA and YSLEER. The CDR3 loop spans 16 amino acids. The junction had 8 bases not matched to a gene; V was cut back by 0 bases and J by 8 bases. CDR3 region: CASSQDWRGGQDEQFF. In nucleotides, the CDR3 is TGCGCCAGCAGCCAAGACTGGCGGGGGGGCCAGGATGAGCAGTTCTTC.

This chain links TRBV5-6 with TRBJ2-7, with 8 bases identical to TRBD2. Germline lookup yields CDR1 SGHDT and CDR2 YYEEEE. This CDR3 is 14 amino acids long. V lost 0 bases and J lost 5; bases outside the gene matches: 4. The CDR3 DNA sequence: TGTGCCAGCAGCTTGGGGACTAGCATCCACGAGCAGTACTTC. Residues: CASSLGTSIHEQYF. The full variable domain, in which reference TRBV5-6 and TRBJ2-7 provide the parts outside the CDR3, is DAGVTQSPTHLIKTRGQQVTLRCSPKSGHDTVSWYQQALGQGPQFIFQYYEEEERQRGNFPDRFSGHQFPNYSSELNVNALLLGDSALYLCASSLGTSIHEQYFGPGTRLTVT.